Below, 14 T cell receptor beta chains from the same sample are listed, as sequenced in a study of breast tumors, draining lymph nodes, adjacent tissues. Breast cancer patients provided tissue from their axillary draining lymph nodes. TCRdb reanalysed the multiplex PCR reads using MiXCR and keeps one entry per CDR3 protein. The sample consists of fewer than 85,000 distinct CDR3 sequences, under 25% of them appearing once. Sequencing input: axillary lymph node tissue. The receptors derive from a female donor with breast cancer. Some clones in this sample may be carry-over from other donors' samples.

Comments on this clonotype: A read error is possible here, since a much larger clone lies one base away. The rearrangement uses TRBV19 and TRBJ1-5; tentatively, D is TRBD1 (5 bases). The V gene's germline CDR1 is LNHDA and CDR2 SQIVND (reference sequence). The V gene lost 11 bases and the J gene lost 3 bases, with 29 bases spanning the gap. This CDR3 comprises 18 residues. The CDR3 loop reads CAGNTWGISGTDNQPQHF. DNA of the CDR3: TGTGCCGGTAATACCTGGGGCATATCGGGAACAGACAATCAGCCCCAGCATTTT.

A word on this clonotype: A clone one base away is much larger, so this may be a read error. The chain has TRBV7-2 and TRBJ2-1, with 7 bases that match TRBD2. The CDR3 totals 15 residues. Germline lookup yields CDR1 SGHTA and CDR2 FQGNSA. Trimming removed 5 bases from V and 8 bases from J; junction bases left unmatched: 12. This CDR3 is CASSPVRLGGDEQFF. CDR3 bases: TGTGCCAGCAGCCCCGTGCGCTTGGGGGGGGATGAGCAGTTCTTC.

This clonotype was detected many times. The gene calls are TRBV10-3 and TRBJ2-1; 8 positions match TRBD2. The trim removed 10 bases at V and 4 bases at J, leaving 15 bases unmatched. The CDR3 has 16 amino acids. Germline V gives CDR1 ENHRY, CDR2 SYGVKD. CDR3 amino acids: CATMPGGAGAYNEQFF. CDR3 in DNA: TGTGCCACCATGCCGGGGGGAGCGGGAGCATACAATGAGCAGTTCTTC.

In regard to this clonotype: Sequence at one end of the junction differs from germline and may be a read error. This rearrangement joins TRBV6-1 to TRBJ2-7; possible D gene TRBD2, 5 bases. The CDR3 length is 14 residues. CDR1 is MNHNS, CDR2 SASEGT, per germline. This CDR3 is CVSSDFGSGYEQYF. The CDR3 region has the DNA TGTGTCAGCAGTGATTTCGGAAGCGGCTACGAGCAGTACTTC.

This clonotype was recorded many times. At one end the junction does not follow the germline gene, possibly because of a read error. The rearrangement uses TRBV20-1 and TRBJ2-2; TRBD1 matches 9 bases. Germline lookup yields CDR1 DFQATT and CDR2 SNEGSKA (reference sequence). The CDR3 spans 14 residues. CDR3 residues: CGSGTGRNTGELFF. CDR3 in DNA: TGTGGGTCTGGGACAGGGCGAAACACCGGGGAGCTGTTTTTT.

This clonotype appeared many times. The chain employs TRBV11-3 and TRBJ2-7; the match to TRBD2 covers 12 bases. The V gene end was trimmed by 4 bases and the J gene end by 0 bases; junction bases not matched to a gene: 10. Germline assignment: CDR1 SGHNT and CDR2 YENEEA. CDR3 size: 18 residues. CDR3 DNA: TGTGCCAGCAGCTCCAGGACTAGCGGGAACTCTGGCTCCTACGAGCAGTACTTC. This codes for CASSSRTSGNSGSYEQYF.

About this clonotype: A much larger clone is a single base away; this may be a read error. V and J are TRBV6-5 and TRBJ2-1, with D perhaps TRBD2 (6 bases). Germline V CDR1 and CDR2: MNHEY, SVGAGI. The CDR3 totals 17 residues. The DNA for the CDR3 is TGTGCCAGCATGGCGACTAGTCGGAGGTGGGGGTACAATGAGCAGTCCTTC. Translated, it gives CASMATSRRWGYNEQSF.

This clonotype was recorded many times. The J gene is TRBJ2-5, the V gene TRBV19, with 9 bases fitting TRBD2. The trim removed 6 bases at V and 1 base at J, leaving 6 bases unmatched. This CDR3 is 15 amino acids long. Germline V gene sequence: CDR1 LNHDA, CDR2 SQIVND (reference sequence). CDR3 sequence (DNA): TGTGCCAGTAGCCAACTTAGCGGGAGCCAAGAGACCCAGTACTTC. Residues: CASSQLSGSQETQYF.

This clonotype was seen at least ten times. The chain links TRBV7-9 to TRBJ2-7, with D unclear. Germline loops: CDR1 SEHNR, CDR2 FQNEAQ (reference sequence). The CDR3 is 14 residues long. The ends were cut back, 5 bases at V and 0 bases at J, with 11 bases in the middle. Here the CDR3 reads CASSRDFLSYEQYF. The CDR3 DNA is TGTGCCAGCAGCCGTGACTTCCTCTCCTACGAGCAGTACTTC. The full variable domain, in which reference TRBV7-9 and TRBJ2-7 provide the parts outside the CDR3, is DTGVSQNPRHKITKRGQNVTFRCDPISEHNRLYWYRQTLGQGPEFLTYFQNEAQLEKSRLLSDRFSAERPKGSFSTLEIQRTEQGDSAMYLCASSRDFLSYEQYFGPGTRLTVT.

This clonotype showed up many times. The chain couples TRBV7-3 to TRBJ2-3, with 12 bases lining up with TRBD2. CDR1 and CDR2 from the germline V gene are SGHTA and FQGTGA. The length of the CDR3 is 15 residues. The V and J ends lost 5 bases and 6 bases, in that order; junction bases with no gene match: 6. For the CDR3, the DNA is TGTGCCAGCAGCCGGACTAGCGGGACAGGTGATACGCAGTATTTT. The encoded protein is CASSRTSGTGDTQYF.

The table lists this clonotype with many counts. This chain joins TRBV10-2 and TRBJ1-5; D is unresolved. Germline CDR1 reads WSHSY; CDR2 reads SAAADI. The CDR3 consists of 13 residues. With 3 bases removed from V and 3 bases from J, the gap between germline ends came to 6 bases. CDR3 in amino acids: CASSEGLNQPQHF. The CDR3 coding sequence is TGCGCCAGCAGTGAAGGGCTCAATCAGCCCCAGCATTTT.

Ten or more counts support this clonotype. The rearrangement joins TRBV4-1 to TRBJ2-7, with D perhaps TRBD1 (5 bases). The CDR3 contains 13 residues. CDR1 is MGHRA and CDR2 is YSYEKL in the germline V gene. V was pared by 4 bases and J by 1 base, with 8 bases between. The CDR3 DNA reads TGCGCCAGCAGCCGAGGACAATCCTACGAGCAGTACTTC. It translates to CASSRGQSYEQYF.

The table lists this clonotype with many counts. This rearrangement joins TRBV6-5 to TRBJ1-3, with 10 bases that match TRBD1. This CDR3 contains 15 residues. V shed 6 bases, J shed 4 bases, and the junction held 6 bases outside the gene matches. Germline values: CDR1 MNHEY, CDR2 SVGAGI. CDR3 DNA sequence: TGTGCCAGCAGATCCGGGACAGGGGTCGGAAACACCATATATTTT. The encoded protein is CASRSGTGVGNTIYF.

This clonotype was seen ten or more times. The genes are TRBV19 and TRBJ2-5; D is uncertain. Germline V gene sequence: CDR1 LNHDA, CDR2 SQIVND (reference sequence). The CDR3 runs to 13 residues. Trimming cost V 3 bases and J 4 bases, with 9 bases left between them. The CDR3 DNA is TGTGCCAGTAGTATTCAGGTGGGAGAGACCCAGTACTTC. Translating it yields CASSIQVGETQYF.